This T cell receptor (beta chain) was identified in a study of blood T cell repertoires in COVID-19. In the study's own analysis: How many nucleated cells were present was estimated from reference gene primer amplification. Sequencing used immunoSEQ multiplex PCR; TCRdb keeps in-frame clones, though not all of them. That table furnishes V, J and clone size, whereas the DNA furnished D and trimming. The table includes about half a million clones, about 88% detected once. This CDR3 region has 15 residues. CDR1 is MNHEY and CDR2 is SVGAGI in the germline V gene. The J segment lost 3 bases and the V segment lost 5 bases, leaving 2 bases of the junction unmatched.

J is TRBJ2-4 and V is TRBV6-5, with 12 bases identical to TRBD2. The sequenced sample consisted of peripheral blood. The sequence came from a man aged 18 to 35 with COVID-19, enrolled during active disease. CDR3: CASSRTSGVKNIQYF. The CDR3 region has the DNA TGTGCCAGCAGTAGGACTAGCGGGGTCAAAAACATTCAGTACTTC.